Below, 6 T cell receptor beta chains from the same sample are listed, as sequenced in a study of control samples from healthy donors and cancer patients. Method: immunoSEQ multiplex PCR; TCRdb's copy keeps in-frame clones and lacks some. The top ten hold over 3.5% of the sample, which has about 170,000 clones, roughly 95% seen once. Sequencing input: blood. The receptors derive from an older woman in good health.

Only one count was recorded for this clone. The rearrangement uses TRBV5-1 and TRBJ1-1; D is uncertain. V lost 3 bases and J lost 5, with 11 bases in between. Germline CDR1 is SGHRS and CDR2 is YFSETQ. The CDR3 totals 13 residues. The CDR3 DNA reads as TGCGCCAGCAGCTCCCTCCCGGGGACTGAAGCTTTCTTT. It yields the protein CASSSLPGTEAFF.

The V call is TRBV5-6, the J call TRBJ1-6; 7 nucleotides match TRBD1. Trimming removed 3 bases from V and 5 bases from J; junction bases left unmatched: 11. Germline CDR1 reads SGHDT; CDR2 reads YYEEEE. This CDR3 spans 17 amino acids. Here the CDR3 reads CASSSPHKTGNNSPLHF. The CDR3 DNA is TGTGCCAGCAGCTCCCCCCATAAGACAGGGAATAATTCACCCCTCCACTTT.

The CDR3 reads CASSPWGSGANEQFF. CDR3 bases: TGTGCCAGCAGTCCTTGGGGTTCGGGGGCTAATGAGCAGTTCTTC. This chain uses TRBV7-9 with TRBJ2-1, with D perhaps being TRBD1 or TRBD2 (6 bases each). The CDR3 sequence is 15 residues long. Between the trimmed V and J ends, which lost 6 bases and 7 bases, there was a span of 19 bases. Germline lookup yields CDR1 SEHNR and CDR2 FQNEAQ (reference sequence).

The genes are TRBV11-2 and TRBJ1-3, with D tentatively TRBD1 (6 bases). V was trimmed by 7 bases and J by 0 bases, leaving 13 bases between them. The V gene's germline CDR1 is SGHAT and CDR2 FQNNGV. The length of the CDR3 is 15 residues. CDR3 bases: TGTGCCAGCAACCAGATACAGGGCTCTGGAAACACCATATATTTT. Translation gives CASNQIQGSGNTIYF. The full variable domain, rest sourced from reference TRBV11-2 and TRBJ1-3, is EAGVAQSPRYKIIEKRQSVAFWCNPISGHATLYWYQQILGQGPKLLIQFQNNGVVDDSQLPKDRFSAERLKGVDSTLKIQPAKLEDSAVYLCASNQIQGSGNTIYFGEGSWLTVV.

On this clone: At the DNA level, this CDR3 is encoded by other sequences in the same sample as well. The J gene is TRBJ1-1, the V gene TRBV7-9; D ambiguous. Germline loops: CDR1 SEHNR, CDR2 FQNEAQ (reference sequence). The CDR3 loop spans 13 amino acids. The V and J ends lost 5 bases and 1 base respectively, with 8 bases between them. CDR3 sequence: CASSPPSNTEAFF. In DNA form, the CDR3 reads TGTGCCAGCAGCCCTCCATCGAACACTGAAGCTTTCTTT.

This sequence joins TRBV7-2 and TRBJ1-6; D remains unclear. The length of the CDR3 is 13 residues. The germline V gene has CDR1 SGHTA and CDR2 FQGNSA. V was trimmed by 3 bases and J by 7 bases, leaving 7 bases between them. The CDR3, as DNA: TGTGCCAGCAGCTTCGAGCGGAATTCACCCCTCCACTTT. Translated: CASSFERNSPLHF. Full variable domain (outside the CDR3, taken from reference TRBV7-2 and TRBJ1-6): GAGVSQSPSNKVTEKGKDVELRCDPISGHTALYWYRQSLGQGLEFLIYFQGNSAPDKSGLPSDRFSAERTGGSVSTLTIQRTQQEDSAVYLCASSFERNSPLHFGNGTRLTVT.